The 9 T cell receptor beta chains below come from one sample, sequenced in a study of OX40 agonist ivuxolimab in advanced cancers. This table comes from immunoSEQ multiplex PCR, and its TCRdb copy is limited to in-frame clones, with some not included. The sample contains about 64,000 clones, approximately 84% of which appear only once. Specimen: CD4+ or CD8+ T cells sorted from blood, collected in a trial of the OX40 agonist ivuxolimab. These receptors were collected from an adult with an advanced solid tumor such as melanoma, head and neck, liver or kidney cancer.

The J gene is TRBJ1-5, the V gene TRBV6-6; the match to TRBD1 covers 8 bases. The germline V gene has CDR1 MNHNY and CDR2 SVGAGI (reference sequence). Trimming took 7 bases from V and 5 from J; bases not matched to a gene: 7. This CDR3 is 14 amino acids long. CDR3 nucleotide sequence: TGTGCCAGCACCCAACAGGGGGTCGATCAGCCCCAGCATTTT. This encodes CASTQQGVDQPQHF.

This clone was recorded only once. The V call is TRBV2, the J call TRBJ2-1; 11 bases match TRBD2. CDR3 length equals 15 residues. Germline CDR1 SNHLY, CDR2 FYNNEI. V lost 7 bases and J lost 4; bases outside the gene matches: 6. CDR3 sequence: CASKPGTSGYNEQFF. The CDR3 DNA reads as TGTGCCAGCAAACCCGGGACTAGCGGATACAATGAGCAGTTCTTC. The entire variable domain, with the rest obtained from reference TRBV2 and TRBJ2-1, is as follows: EPEVTQTPSHQVTQMGQEVILRCVPISNHLYFYWYRQILGQKVEFLVSFYNNEISEKSEIFDDQFSVERPDGSNFTLKIRSTKLEDSAMYFCASKPGTSGYNEQFFGPGTRLTVL.

V usage is TRBV5-8 and J usage is TRBJ1-5; tentatively, D is TRBD1 (5 bases). The V end lost 4 bases, the J end lost 4 bases, and 9 bases lay between the germline ends. The CDR3 length is 13 residues. CDR1 is SGHTS and CDR2 is YDEGEE in the germline V gene. The CDR3, as DNA: TGTGCCAGCAGCCCCGGGGGTAATCAGCCCCAGCATTTT. It encodes CASSPGGNQPQHF. The full variable domain, in which reference TRBV5-8 and TRBJ1-5 provide the parts outside the CDR3, is EAGVTQSPTHLIKTRGQQATLRCSPISGHTSVYWYQQALGLGLQFLLWYDEGEERNRGNFPPRFSGRQFPNYSSELNVNALELEDSALYLCASSPGGNQPQHFGDGTRLSIL.

This chain uses TRBV6-5 with TRBJ1-2, with TRBD1 matching 7 bases. Germline V gives CDR1 MNHEY, CDR2 SVGAGI. The length of the CDR3 is 15 residues. V was pared by 2 bases and J by 5 bases, with 8 bases of the junction left unmatched. Written as DNA, the CDR3 is TGTGCCAGCAGTTACCCGAGGGACAGCGTATATGGCTACACCTTC. This sequence encodes CASSYPRDSVYGYTF.

V gene TRBV4-2 combines with J gene TRBJ2-7; 12 positions agree with TRBD2. CDR1 is LGHNA, CDR2 YNFKEQ, per germline. V gave up 1 base and J gave up 7 bases; unmatched junction bases: 8. The CDR3 spans 16 residues. The CDR3 DNA follows: TGTGCCAGCAGCCAAGGGACTAGCGGGGCCGGCGAAGAGCAGTACTTC. It is translated as CASSQGTSGAGEEQYF.

The rearrangement uses TRBV2 and TRBJ1-2, with D perhaps matching TRBD1 (6 bases). V lost 6 bases, J lost 4 bases, and 15 bases lay in between. This CDR3 has 14 amino acids. CDR1 and CDR2 from the germline V gene are SNHLY and FYNNEI. The DNA of the CDR3 is TGTGCCAGCAGAGAAACCGGGACATCCTATGGCTACACCTTC. Protein: CASRETGTSYGYTF.

The V gene is TRBV5-1, the J gene TRBJ2-2; TRBD1 matches at 8 bases. Looked up from germline, CDR1 is SGHRS and CDR2 is YFSETQ. This CDR3 is built from 16 residues. V dropped 5 bases and J dropped 1; count of bases not matched to a gene: 7. DNA of the CDR3: TGCGCCAGCAGAACCGTTGGACAGGGGAACACCGGGGAGCTGTTTTTT. As protein: CASRTVGQGNTGELFF.

This clone was seen a few times. This chain joins TRBV29-1 and TRBJ2-3; 8 nucleotides line up with TRBD1. V was clipped by 3 bases and J by 4 bases; unmatched bases: 9. The CDR3 is made up of 15 amino acids. Germline lookup yields CDR1 SQVTM and CDR2 ANQGSEA. The CDR3 nucleotides are TGCAGCGTTGAGGTGGGGGCAGGGGGCGCAGATACGCAGTATTTT. It specifies CSVEVGAGGADTQYF.

The gene calls are TRBV11-3 and TRBJ2-5; TRBD1 matches 11 bases. The CDR3 contains 15 residues. The ends lost 6 bases at V and 7 bases at J; junction bases unmatched: 10. Germline-derived CDR1 and CDR2 are SGHNT and YENEEA. CDR3 region: CASSPGPGQGGTQYF. The CDR3 DNA follows: TGTGCCAGCAGTCCAGGTCCGGGACAGGGGGGGACCCAGTACTTC.